Presented here are 13 T cell receptor beta chains from one specimen sequenced in a study of CD8 T cells in ankylosing spondylitis. Findings and caveats of the study: It appeared that ankylosing spondylitis blood was characterized by a TCR beta motif of several highly homologous variants.

Using its own MiXCR run on the 5' RACE reads, TCRdb lists one record per CDR3 protein. The table has around 890,000 distinct CDR3 sequences, 12% seen once; the top ten hold just over 0.5%. Their antigen targets remain unknown. The sample consisted of blood, either unsorted or a sorted T cell fraction (not recorded which). The receptors stem from a male donor with ankylosing spondylitis.

Turning to this clonotype: A much larger clone lies a single base off, so this may be a read error. The conserved closing phenylalanine or tryptophan is absent in this CDR3, likely reflecting a read error. The chain employs TRBV20-1 and TRBJ2-3; either TRBD1 or TRBD2 may fit D (5 bases each). Germline CDR1 is DFQATT and CDR2 is SNEGSKA (reference sequence). Trimming removed 3 bases at V and 1 base at J, with 14 bases between. This CDR3 has 15 amino acids. The CDR3 sequence is CSASQGGRGTDTQYL. The CDR3 nucleotides read TGCAGTGCTAGTCAAGGAGGCAGGGGCACAGATACGCAGTATTTA.

This clonotype has more than one count but fewer than ten. The chain is built from TRBV28 and TRBJ1-6; no clear D gene. This CDR3 contains 15 residues. With 6 bases removed from V and 11 bases from J, the gap between germline ends came to 20 bases. Germline lookup yields CDR1 MDHEN and CDR2 SYDVKM. The CDR3 here is CASSLAGSLLAPLHF. The CDR3 DNA reads TGTGCCAGCAGCCTAGCTGGGTCGTTACTGGCACCCCTCCACTTT.

The chain is built from TRBV3-1 and TRBJ2-7, with no clear D. Germline V gene lookup returns CDR1 LGHDT and CDR2 YNNKEL (reference sequence). CDR3 length: 15 residues. The V end was cut by 4 bases, the J end by 1 base, with 14 bases between. DNA for the CDR3: TGTGCCAGCAGCCCACGTACGCTCGGGTCCTACGAGCAGTACTTC. It encodes CASSPRTLGSYEQYF.

This clonotype occurred a few times. The chain uses TRBV6-5 and TRBJ2-1; 12 bases map to TRBD2. The CDR3 is 16 amino acids. The junction had 3 bases not matched to a gene; V was cut back by 0 bases and J by 6 bases. Germline values: CDR1 MNHEY, CDR2 SVGAGI. This CDR3 reads CASSYSGLAGFNEQFF. The DNA for the CDR3 is TGTGCCAGCAGTTACTCGGGACTAGCGGGTTTCAATGAGCAGTTCTTC.

The V gene is TRBV5-5, the J gene TRBJ2-2; weak D call: TRBD2 (5 bases). V was pared by 4 bases and J by 5 bases, with 15 bases between. CDR3 length: 15 residues. CDR1 and CDR2 from the germline V gene are SGHKS and YYEKEE (reference sequence). The CDR3 nucleotides are TGTGCCAGCAGCGGACTTTCCAGTATGACCGGGGAGCTGTTTTTT. Its translation: CASSGLSSMTGELFF.

This clonotype was detected many times. The chain is built from TRBV7-2 and TRBJ2-5, with TRBD1 identical over 7 bases. The V segment lost 3 bases and the J segment 7 bases; nucleotides outside the gene matches: 5. Germline loops: CDR1 SGHTA, CDR2 FQGNSA. The length of the CDR3 is 13 residues. CDR3 loop: CASSFRQGATQYF. The CDR3 DNA follows: TGTGCCAGCAGCTTTCGACAGGGAGCGACCCAGTACTTC.

This clonotype came up many times. The chain employs TRBV6-6 and TRBJ2-1; D remains unclear. V was shortened by 0 bases and J by 8 bases, with 5 bases between the two germline ends. Germline CDR1 is MNHNY and CDR2 is SVGAGI (reference sequence). This CDR3 has 12 residues. CDR3 in amino acids: CASSYSPHEQFF. The CDR3 DNA reads as TGTGCCAGCAGTTACTCCCCTCATGAGCAGTTCTTC.

This clonotype was observed many times. The chain uses TRBV29-1 and TRBJ2-3; 7 nucleotides align to TRBD1. Germline CDR1 reads SQVTM; CDR2 reads ANQGSEA. V trimming: 6 bases; J trimming: 5 bases; junction bases outside the gene matches: 5. The CDR3 runs to 12 residues. The DNA for the CDR3 is TGCAGCGTGGGAACAGGGGAAGATACGCAGTATTTT. Its translation: CSVGTGEDTQYF.

This clonotype was counted at least ten times. The chain is built from TRBV20-1 and TRBJ2-2, with D unresolved. Trimming removed 5 bases at V and 6 bases at J, with 16 bases between. The CDR3 loop spans 14 amino acids. Germline V gene lookup returns CDR1 DFQATT and CDR2 SNEGSKA (reference sequence). For the CDR3, the DNA is TGCAGTGCTCCTTCGCAAGGAAGGTCCGGGGAGCTGTTTTTT. Translation gives CSAPSQGRSGELFF.

This clonotype turned up a few times. The chain carries TRBV11-2 and TRBJ1-2, with D hard to call. Trimming stripped 5 bases from V and 4 bases from J, with 14 bases between. Germline loops: CDR1 SGHAT, CDR2 FQNNGV. The CDR3 contains 14 residues. CDR3 nucleotide sequence: TGTGCCAGCAGCCACTATCGGGCGGGCTATGGCTACACCTTC. Its translation: CASSHYRAGYGYTF.

This clonotype was seen a handful of times. This chain connects TRBV4-1 to TRBJ1-1, with D possibly matching TRBD1 (6 bases). The CDR3 loop spans 15 amino acids. The germline CDR1 and CDR2 sequences are MGHRA and YSYEKL. Trimming shortened V by 0 bases and J by 4 bases, and 12 bases separated the two germline ends. As DNA, the CDR3 is TGCGCCAGCAGCCAAGACGCCCAGGGGTCCACTGAAGCTTTCTTT. This sequence encodes CASSQDAQGSTEAFF.

The gene calls are TRBV5-1 and TRBJ2-1, with D perhaps TRBD2 (6 bases). The CDR3 is 15 amino acids. V lost 0 bases and J lost 3, with 10 bases in between. Per the germline V gene, CDR1 is SGHRS and CDR2 is YFSETQ. The CDR3 DNA is TGCGCCAGCAGCTTGGCCATTAGCGGCTACAATGAGCAGTTCTTC. This translates into CASSLAISGYNEQFF.

The table lists this clonotype with many counts. This chain joins TRBV5-1 and TRBJ1-2; D may be TRBD1 (6 bases). The length of the CDR3 is 13 residues. CDR1 SGHRS and CDR2 YFSETQ come from the germline V gene. V was shortened by 2 bases and J by 7 bases, with 12 bases between the two germline ends. The CDR3 DNA sequence: TGCGCCAGCAGCTTCGGCAGGGGCGGTGGCTACACCTTC. Translated: CASSFGRGGGYTF.